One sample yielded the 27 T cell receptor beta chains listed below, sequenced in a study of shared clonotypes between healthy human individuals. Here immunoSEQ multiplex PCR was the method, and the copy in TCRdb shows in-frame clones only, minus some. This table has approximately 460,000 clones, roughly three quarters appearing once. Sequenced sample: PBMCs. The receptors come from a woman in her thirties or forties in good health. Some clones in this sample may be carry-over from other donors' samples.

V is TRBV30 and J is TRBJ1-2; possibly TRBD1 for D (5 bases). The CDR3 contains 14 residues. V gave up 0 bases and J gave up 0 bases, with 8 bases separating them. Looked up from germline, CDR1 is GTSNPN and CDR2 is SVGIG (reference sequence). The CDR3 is CAWSVTGTNYGYTF. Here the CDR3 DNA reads TGTGCCTGGAGTGTCACAGGAACTAACTATGGCTACACCTTC.

The chain's CDR3 is CASSTTLKRDTTDTQYF. The CDR3 nucleotides are TGTGCCAGCAGCACAACGCTGAAACGGGACACCACAGATACGCAGTATTTT. This chain connects TRBV7-3 to TRBJ2-3; D may be TRBD1 (6 bases). V was shortened by 5 bases and J by 2 bases, with 20 bases between the two germline ends. There are 17 residues in the CDR3. CDR1 and CDR2 from the germline V gene are SGHTA and FQGTGA. The full variable domain, its missing parts supplied by reference TRBV7-3 and TRBJ2-3, is GAGVSQTPSNKVTEKGKYVELRCDPISGHTALYWYRQSLGQGPEFLIYFQGTGAADDSGLPNDRFFAVRPEGSVSTLKIQRTERGDSAVYLCASSTTLKRDTTDTQYFGPGTRLTVL.

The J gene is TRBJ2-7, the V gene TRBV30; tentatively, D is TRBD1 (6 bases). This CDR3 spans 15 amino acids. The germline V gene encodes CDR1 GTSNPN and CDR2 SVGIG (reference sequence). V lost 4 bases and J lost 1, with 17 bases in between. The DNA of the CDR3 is TGTGCCTGGAACGCTGGACAGCCTACTTCCTACGAGCAGTACTTC. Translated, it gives CAWNAGQPTSYEQYF.

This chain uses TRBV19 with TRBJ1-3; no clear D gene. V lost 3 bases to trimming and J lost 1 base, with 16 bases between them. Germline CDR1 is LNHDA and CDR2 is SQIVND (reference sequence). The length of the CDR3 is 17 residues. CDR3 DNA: TGTGCCAGTAGTATCGTGCCGGGCCCTACATCTGGAAACACCATATATTTT. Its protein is CASSIVPGPTSGNTIYF.

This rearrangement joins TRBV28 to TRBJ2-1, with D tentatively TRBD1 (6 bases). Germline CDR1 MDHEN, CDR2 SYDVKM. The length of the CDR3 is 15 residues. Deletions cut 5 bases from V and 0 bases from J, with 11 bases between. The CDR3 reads CASSPPGVSYNEQFF. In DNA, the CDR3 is TGTGCCAGCAGTCCACCAGGGGTCTCCTACAATGAGCAGTTCTTC.

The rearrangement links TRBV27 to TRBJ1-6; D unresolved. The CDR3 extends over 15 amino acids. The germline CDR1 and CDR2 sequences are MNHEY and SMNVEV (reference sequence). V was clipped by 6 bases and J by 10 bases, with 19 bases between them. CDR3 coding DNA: TGTGCCAGCAGGGCTCGGGCAGGCCTGGTATCACCCCTCCACTTT. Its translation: CASRARAGLVSPLHF.

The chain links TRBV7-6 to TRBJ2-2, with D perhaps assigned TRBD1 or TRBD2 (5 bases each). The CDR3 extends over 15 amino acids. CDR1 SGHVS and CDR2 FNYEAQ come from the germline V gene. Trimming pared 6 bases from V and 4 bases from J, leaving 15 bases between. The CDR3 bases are TGTGCCAGCAGACTGGGAGCAGGGCGCACCGGGGAGCTGTTTTTT. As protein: CASRLGAGRTGELFF.

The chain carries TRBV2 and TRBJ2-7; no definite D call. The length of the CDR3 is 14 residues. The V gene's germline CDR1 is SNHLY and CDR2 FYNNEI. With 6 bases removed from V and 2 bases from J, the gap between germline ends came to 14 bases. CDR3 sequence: CASRREPSPYEQYF. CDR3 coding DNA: TGTGCCAGCAGACGAGAGCCCTCTCCCTACGAGCAGTACTTC. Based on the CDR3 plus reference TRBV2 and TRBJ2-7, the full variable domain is EPEVTQTPSHQVTQMGQEVILRCVPISNHLYFYWYRQILGQKVEFLVSFYNNEISEKSEIFDDQFSVERPDGSNFTLKIRSTKLEDSAMYFCASRREPSPYEQYFGPGTRLTVT.

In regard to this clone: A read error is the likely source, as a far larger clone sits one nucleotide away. The CDR3 DNA is TGCGCCAGCAGCAGGATAGCGGGAGCGACTGGCGGGGAGCTGTTTTTT. This gives the protein CASSRIAGATGGELFF. The chain joins TRBV5-1 to TRBJ2-2, with 9 bases fitting TRBD2. Germline V gives CDR1 SGHRS, CDR2 YFSETQ. The CDR3 loop spans 16 amino acids. Germline trimming cut 4 bases from V and 7 bases from J; bases unmatched to any gene: 11. Variable domain in full (rest from reference TRBV5-1 and TRBJ2-2): KAGVTQTPRYLIKTRGQQVTLSCSPISGHRSVSWYQQTPGQGLQFLFEYFSETQRNKGNFPGRFSGRQFSNSRSEMNVSTLELGDSALYLCASSRIAGATGGELFFGEGSRLTVL.

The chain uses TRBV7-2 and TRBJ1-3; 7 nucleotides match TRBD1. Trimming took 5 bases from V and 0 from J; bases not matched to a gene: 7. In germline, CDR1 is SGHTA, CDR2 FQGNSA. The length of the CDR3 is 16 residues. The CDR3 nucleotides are TGTGCCAGCAGCCGCACAGGGGACCTCTCTGGAAACACCATATATTTT. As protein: CASSRTGDLSGNTIYF.

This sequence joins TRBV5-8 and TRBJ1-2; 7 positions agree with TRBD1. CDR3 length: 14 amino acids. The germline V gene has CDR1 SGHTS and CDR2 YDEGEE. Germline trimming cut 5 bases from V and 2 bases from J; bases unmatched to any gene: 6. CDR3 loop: CASRLRTGNYGYTF. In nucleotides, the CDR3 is TGTGCCAGCAGATTGAGGACAGGAAACTATGGCTACACCTTC.

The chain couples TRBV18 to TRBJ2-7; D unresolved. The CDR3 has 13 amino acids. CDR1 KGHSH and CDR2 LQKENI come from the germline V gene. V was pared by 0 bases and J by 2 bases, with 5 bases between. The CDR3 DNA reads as TGTGCCAGCTCACCACCGACGCCCTACGAGCAGTACTTC. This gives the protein CASSPPTPYEQYF.

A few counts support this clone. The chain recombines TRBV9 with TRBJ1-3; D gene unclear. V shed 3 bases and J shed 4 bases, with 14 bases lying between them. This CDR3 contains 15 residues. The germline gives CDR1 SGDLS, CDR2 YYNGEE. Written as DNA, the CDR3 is TGTGCCAGCAGCGCAACCGGCAGTCCGGGAAACACCATATATTTT. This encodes CASSATGSPGNTIYF.

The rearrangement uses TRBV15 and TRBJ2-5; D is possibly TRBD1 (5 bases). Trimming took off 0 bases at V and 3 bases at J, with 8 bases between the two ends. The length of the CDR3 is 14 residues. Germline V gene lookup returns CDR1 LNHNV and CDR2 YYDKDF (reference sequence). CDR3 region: CATSREGVKETQYF. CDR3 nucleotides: TGTGCCACCAGCAGAGAAGGGGTGAAAGAGACCCAGTACTTC.

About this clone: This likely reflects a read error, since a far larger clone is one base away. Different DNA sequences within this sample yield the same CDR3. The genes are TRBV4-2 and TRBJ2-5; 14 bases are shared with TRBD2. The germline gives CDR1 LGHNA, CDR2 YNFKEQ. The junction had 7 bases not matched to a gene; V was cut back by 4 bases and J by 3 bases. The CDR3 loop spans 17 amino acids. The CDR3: CASSPRLAGGMEETQYF. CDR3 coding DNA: TGTGCCAGCAGCCCACGACTAGCGGGAGGGATGGAAGAGACCCAGTACTTC.

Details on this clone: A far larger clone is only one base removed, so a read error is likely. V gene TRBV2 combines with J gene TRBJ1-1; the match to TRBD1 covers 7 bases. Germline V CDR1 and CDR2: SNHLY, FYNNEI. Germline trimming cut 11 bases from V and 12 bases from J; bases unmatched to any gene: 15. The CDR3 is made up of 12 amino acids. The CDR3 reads CAGHPTGDYTFF. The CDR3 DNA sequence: TGTGCCGGCCATCCCACAGGGGATTATACTTTCTTT.

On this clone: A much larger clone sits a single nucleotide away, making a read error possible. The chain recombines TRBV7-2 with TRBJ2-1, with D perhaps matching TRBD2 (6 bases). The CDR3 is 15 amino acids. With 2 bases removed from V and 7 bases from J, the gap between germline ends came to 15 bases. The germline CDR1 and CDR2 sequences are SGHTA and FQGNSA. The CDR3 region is CTSSLRDFGRNEQFF. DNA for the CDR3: TGTACCAGCAGCTTAAGGGACTTTGGACGGAATGAGCAGTTCTTC.

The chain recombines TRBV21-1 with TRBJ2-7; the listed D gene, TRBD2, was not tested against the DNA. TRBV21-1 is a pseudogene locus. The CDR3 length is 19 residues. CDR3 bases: TGTGCCAGCAGCAAAGCGGGGGGCGACCCCGGGACTAACATCTACGAGCAGTACTTC. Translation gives CASSKAGGDPGTNIYEQYF.

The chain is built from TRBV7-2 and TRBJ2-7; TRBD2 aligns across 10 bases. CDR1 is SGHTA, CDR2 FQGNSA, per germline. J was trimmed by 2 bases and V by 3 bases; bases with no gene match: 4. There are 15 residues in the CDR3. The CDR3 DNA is TGTGCCAGCAGCTTTCAAGCGGGAGGGCCCTACGAGCAGTACTTC. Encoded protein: CASSFQAGGPYEQYF.

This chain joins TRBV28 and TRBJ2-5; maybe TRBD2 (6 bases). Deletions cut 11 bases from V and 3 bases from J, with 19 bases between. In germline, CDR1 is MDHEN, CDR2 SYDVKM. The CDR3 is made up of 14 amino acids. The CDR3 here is CASRVASVKETQYF. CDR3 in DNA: TGTGCCTCTCGGGTGGCTAGCGTTAAAGAGACCCAGTACTTC.

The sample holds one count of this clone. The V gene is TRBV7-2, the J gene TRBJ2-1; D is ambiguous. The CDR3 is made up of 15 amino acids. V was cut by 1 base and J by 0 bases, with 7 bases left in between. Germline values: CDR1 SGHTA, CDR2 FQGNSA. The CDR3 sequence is CASSLGSSSYNEQFF. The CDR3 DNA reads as TGTGCCAGCAGCTTAGGGAGTAGCTCCTACAATGAGCAGTTCTTC. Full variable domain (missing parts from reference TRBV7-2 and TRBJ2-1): GAGVSQSPSNKVTEKGKDVELRCDPISGHTALYWYRQSLGQGLEFLIYFQGNSAPDKSGLPSDRFSAERTGGSVSTLTIQRTQQEDSAVYLCASSLGSSSYNEQFFGPGTRLTVL.

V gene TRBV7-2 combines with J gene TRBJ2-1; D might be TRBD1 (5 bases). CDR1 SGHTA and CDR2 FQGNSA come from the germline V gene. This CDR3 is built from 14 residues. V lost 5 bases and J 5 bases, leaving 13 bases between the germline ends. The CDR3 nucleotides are TGTGCCAGCAGCCTAACGACAGACGACAATGAGCAGTTCTTC. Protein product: CASSLTTDDNEQFF.

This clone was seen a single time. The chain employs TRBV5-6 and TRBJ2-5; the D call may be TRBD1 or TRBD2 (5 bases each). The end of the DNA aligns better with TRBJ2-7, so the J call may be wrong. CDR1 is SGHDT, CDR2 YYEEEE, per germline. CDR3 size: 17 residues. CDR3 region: CASSASPGTTASYEQYF. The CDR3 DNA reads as TGTGCCAGCAGCGCAAGCCCCGGGACCACAGCCTCCTACGAGCAGTACTTC.

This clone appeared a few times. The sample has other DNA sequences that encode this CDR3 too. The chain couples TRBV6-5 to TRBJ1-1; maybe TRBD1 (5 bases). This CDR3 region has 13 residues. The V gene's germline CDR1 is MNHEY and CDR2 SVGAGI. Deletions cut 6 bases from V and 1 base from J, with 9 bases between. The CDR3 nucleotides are TGTGCCAGCAGCCCGACAGAGAACACTGAAGCTTTCTTT. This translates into CASSPTENTEAFF.

The CDR3 DNA reads as TGCGCCAGCAGCGAACGGACTAGCGGGAGGCCGCGATCCTACGAGCAGTACTTC. This sequence encodes CASSERTSGRPRSYEQYF. J is TRBJ2-7 and V is TRBV4-1; 14 nucleotides line up with TRBD2. This CDR3 has 18 residues. Germline CDR1 MGHRA, CDR2 YSYEKL. J was trimmed by 1 base and V by 5 bases; bases with no gene match: 10.

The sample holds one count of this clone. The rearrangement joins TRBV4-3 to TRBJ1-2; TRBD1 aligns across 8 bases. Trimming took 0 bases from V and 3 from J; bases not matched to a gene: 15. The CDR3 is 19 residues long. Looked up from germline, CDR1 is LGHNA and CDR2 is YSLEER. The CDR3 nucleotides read TGCGCCAGCAGCCAAGACAGGGGGGGCAGGGGGCTTGGGGACTATGGCTACACCTTC. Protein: CASSQDRGGRGLGDYGYTF.

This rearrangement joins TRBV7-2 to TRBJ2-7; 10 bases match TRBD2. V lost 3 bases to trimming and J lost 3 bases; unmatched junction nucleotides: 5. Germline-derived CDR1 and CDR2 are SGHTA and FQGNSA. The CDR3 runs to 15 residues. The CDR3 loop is CASSFASGRLYEQYF. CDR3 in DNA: TGTGCCAGCAGCTTTGCTAGCGGGAGACTCTACGAGCAGTACTTC.